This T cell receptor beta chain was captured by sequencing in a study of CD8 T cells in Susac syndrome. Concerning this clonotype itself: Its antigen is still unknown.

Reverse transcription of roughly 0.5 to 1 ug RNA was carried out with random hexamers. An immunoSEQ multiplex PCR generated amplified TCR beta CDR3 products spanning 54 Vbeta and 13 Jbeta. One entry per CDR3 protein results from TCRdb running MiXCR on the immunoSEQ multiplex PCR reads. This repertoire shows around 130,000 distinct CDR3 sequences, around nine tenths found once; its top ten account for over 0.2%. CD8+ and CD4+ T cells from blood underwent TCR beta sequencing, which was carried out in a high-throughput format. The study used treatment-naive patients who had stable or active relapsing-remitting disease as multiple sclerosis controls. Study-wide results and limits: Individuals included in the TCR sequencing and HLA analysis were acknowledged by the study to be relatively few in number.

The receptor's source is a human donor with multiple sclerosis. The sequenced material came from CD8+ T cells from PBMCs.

CDR3 nucleotides: TGCAGTGCCCTGGGGCCCAATGAGCAGTTCTTC. Its protein is CSALGPNEQFF. The rearrangement links TRBV20-1 to TRBJ2-1; the D gene is possibly TRBD1 (5 bases). The CDR3 is 11 residues long. V was cut by 6 bases and J by 6 bases, with 9 bases left in between. Per germline, CDR1 DFQATT and CDR2 SNEGSKA (reference sequence).